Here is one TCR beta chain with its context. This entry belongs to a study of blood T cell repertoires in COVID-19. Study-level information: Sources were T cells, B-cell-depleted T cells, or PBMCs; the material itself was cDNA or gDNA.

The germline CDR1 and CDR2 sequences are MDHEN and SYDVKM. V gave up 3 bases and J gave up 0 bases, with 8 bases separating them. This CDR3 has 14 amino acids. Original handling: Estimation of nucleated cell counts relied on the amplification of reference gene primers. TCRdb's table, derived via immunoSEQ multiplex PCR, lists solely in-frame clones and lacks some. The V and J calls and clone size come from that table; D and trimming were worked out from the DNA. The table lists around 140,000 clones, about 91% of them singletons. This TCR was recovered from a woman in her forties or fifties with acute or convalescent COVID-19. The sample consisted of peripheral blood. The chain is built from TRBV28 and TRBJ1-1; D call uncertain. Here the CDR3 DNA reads TGTGCCAGCAGTTTGGGCAGGATGAACACTGAAGCTTTCTTT. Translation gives CASSLGRMNTEAFF.